The 23 T cell receptor beta chains reported below all come from one sample, sequenced in a study of CD8+CD57+ T cells in acquired aplastic anemia. Whoever was chosen for sequencing had shown CD8+CD57+ cell expansion by flow cytometry. The template for TCR beta VDJ and CDR3 sequence profiling was genomic DNA. One entry per CDR3 protein results from TCRdb running MiXCR on the reads. The sample holds about 160,000 distinct CDR3 sequences, roughly 48% seen once. Sequencing was performed on sorted CD4+, CD8+, or CD8+CD57+ T cells (not recorded which) from PBMCs. These receptors were taken from a human donor with aplastic anemia.

In this sample, this clonotype turned up many times. This chain joins TRBV6-1 and TRBJ1-5; no definite D call. Germline CDR1 reads MNHNS; CDR2 reads SASEGT. This CDR3 has 17 residues. V lost 7 bases and J lost 2, with 21 bases in between. The CDR3 loop is CASIPLSHLGGNQPQHF. CDR3 DNA sequence: TGTGCCAGCATCCCTTTATCCCATCTGGGTGGCAATCAGCCCCAGCATTTT.

This clonotype has a count of ten or more. The chain uses TRBV11-2 and TRBJ1-6; D may be TRBD1 (6 bases). Germline-derived CDR1 and CDR2 are SGHAT and FQNNGV. The CDR3 has 17 amino acids. V was trimmed by 6 bases and J by 5 bases, leaving 20 bases between them. CDR3: CASRFRGAGANNSPLHF. The CDR3 coding sequence is TGTGCCAGCAGGTTTAGGGGCGCAGGGGCTAATAATTCACCCCTCCACTTT.

V gene TRBV7-9 combines with J gene TRBJ1-2; TRBD1 aligns across 7 bases. Trimming took 2 bases from V and 5 from J; bases not matched to a gene: 8. CDR3 length: 15 residues. Germline V lookup: CDR1 SEHNR, CDR2 FQNEAQ (reference sequence). The CDR3 here is CASSLMEGAGYGYTF. The DNA of the CDR3 is TGTGCCAGCAGCTTAATGGAGGGGGCAGGATATGGCTACACCTTC.

This clonotype was observed a few times. A much larger clone differs by one base, so this may be a read error. The chain joins TRBV19 to TRBJ2-5, with D hard to call. Germline values: CDR1 LNHDA, CDR2 SQIVND (reference sequence). The CDR3 sequence is 13 residues long. The CDR3 reads CASSWGFQEAQYF. CDR3 in DNA: TGTGCCAGTAGTTGGGGTTTCCAAGAGGCCCAGTACTTC.

The count of this clonotype is one. The chain combines TRBV29-1 with TRBJ2-2; D is uncertain. The V end was cut by 4 bases, the J end by 3 bases, with 3 bases between. Looked up from germline, CDR1 is SQVTM and CDR2 is ANQGSEA. CDR3 length equals 11 residues. The CDR3 reads CSVGDTGELFF. The CDR3 DNA is TGCAGCGTTGGGGACACCGGGGAGCTGTTTTTT.

The chain has TRBV15 and TRBJ1-6, with 9 bases that match TRBD1. From germline, CDR1 is LNHNV and CDR2 YYDKDF (reference sequence). The length of the CDR3 is 15 residues. V trimming: 4 bases; J trimming: 6 bases; junction bases outside the gene matches: 4. This chain's CDR3 is CATSNGDRANSPLHF. CDR3 nucleotides: TGTGCCACCAGCAATGGGGACAGGGCTAATTCACCCCTCCACTTT.

The chain is built from TRBV20-1 and TRBJ2-5, with D possibly matching TRBD1 (6 bases). CDR1 is DFQATT, CDR2 SNEGSKA, per germline (reference sequence). CDR3 size: 15 residues. V was cut by 6 bases and J by 3 bases, with 20 bases left in between. In nucleotides, the CDR3 is TGCAGTGCCTACCGGGACACCCCGCGAAAAGAGACCCAGTACTTC. Translation gives CSAYRDTPRKETQYF.

The J gene is TRBJ2-2, the V gene TRBV7-9; either TRBD1 or TRBD2 may fit D (5 bases each). Germline V CDR1 and CDR2: SEHNR, FQNEAQ (reference sequence). V shed 5 bases and J shed 7 bases, with 8 bases lying between them. The CDR3 is 12 amino acids. CDR3 sequence reads: CASSPGRGELFF. DNA of the CDR3: TGTGCCAGCAGCCCGGGACGCGGGGAGCTGTTTTTT.

This clonotype appeared a few times. This chain uses TRBV7-9 with TRBJ1-1; no clear D gene. V lost 5 bases to trimming and J lost 6 bases, with 13 bases between them. The germline CDR1 and CDR2 sequences are SEHNR and FQNEAQ (reference sequence). This CDR3 contains 13 residues. The DNA for the CDR3 is TGTGCCAGCAGCCTCCGCGGGGAACCTGAAGCTTTCTTT. This gives the protein CASSLRGEPEAFF.

V and J are TRBV19 and TRBJ2-3; perhaps D is TRBD1 or TRBD2 (6 bases each). The CDR3 sequence is 13 residues long. CDR1 and CDR2 from the germline V gene are LNHDA and SQIVND (reference sequence). V shed 0 bases and J shed 8 bases, with 9 bases lying between them. CDR3 DNA sequence: TGTGCCAGTAGTATAGACAGGGGAGGTACGCAGTATTTT. It codes for CASSIDRGGTQYF.

This clonotype was recorded at least ten times. The chain has TRBV29-1 and TRBJ2-6; D is unresolved. Trimming stripped 5 bases from V and 0 bases from J, with 14 bases between. Per the germline V gene, CDR1 is SQVTM and CDR2 is ANQGSEA. There are 16 residues in the CDR3. CDR3 DNA sequence: TGCAGCGTTTACGACACTCGCCACTCTGGGGCCAACGTCCTGACTTTC. The encoded protein is CSVYDTRHSGANVLTF.

This clonotype came up many times. The rearrangement uses TRBV9 and TRBJ2-3; TRBD2 matches 7 bases. Germline lookup yields CDR1 SGDLS and CDR2 YYNGEE. There are 16 residues in the CDR3. The junction had 10 bases not matched to a gene; V was cut back by 0 bases and J by 6 bases. The CDR3 here is CASSVGGGREVDTQYF. The DNA of the CDR3 is TGTGCCAGCAGCGTAGGAGGTGGGAGGGAGGTGGATACGCAGTATTTT.

J is TRBJ2-1 and V is TRBV15; unclear D gene. This CDR3 contains 12 residues. Germline V CDR1 and CDR2: LNHNV, YYDKDF (reference sequence). The germline V and J ends were trimmed by 3 bases and 5 bases, with 5 bases remaining between them. DNA of the CDR3: TGTGCCACCAGCAGGTTGAACAATGAGCAGTTCTTC. This codes for CATSRLNNEQFF.

V usage is TRBV29-1 and J usage is TRBJ2-3, with D perhaps given as TRBD1 or TRBD2 (6 bases each). Trimming took off 7 bases at V and 1 base at J, with 12 bases between the two ends. This CDR3 has 13 amino acids. From germline, CDR1 is SQVTM and CDR2 ANQGSEA. This CDR3 is CSAARGRTDTQYF. As DNA, the CDR3 is TGCAGCGCTGCCCGGGGGCGCACAGATACGCAGTATTTT.

This clonotype was recorded at least ten times. This chain uses TRBV3-1 with TRBJ2-1, with 13 nucleotides matching TRBD2. The trim removed 7 bases at V and 10 bases at J, leaving 19 bases unmatched. The CDR3 is 18 residues long. Germline CDR1 and CDR2: LGHDT and YNNKEL (reference sequence). The CDR3 region has the DNA TGTGCCAGCATGCCCGGACTAGCGGGAGTCGGGTTGATTCGAGAGCAGTTCTTC. Translation: CASMPGLAGVGLIREQFF.

V and J are TRBV24-1 and TRBJ2-7, with 11 bases lining up with TRBD2. Per the germline V gene, CDR1 is KGHDR and CDR2 is SFDVKD. The ends lost 5 bases at V and 7 bases at J; junction bases unmatched: 9. The CDR3 is 15 residues long. DNA for the CDR3: TGTGCCACCAGTGCGACTAGCGGGGTAACACAGGAGCAGTACTTC. Amino acids: CATSATSGVTQEQYF.

The chain links TRBV6-1 to TRBJ2-7; 10 nucleotides line up with TRBD1. The length of the CDR3 is 12 residues. Per germline, CDR1 MNHNS and CDR2 SASEGT. V lost 6 bases and J lost 7; bases outside the gene matches: 3. CDR3 sequence: CASRGQGREQYF. The CDR3, as DNA: TGTGCCAGCAGGGGACAGGGGCGAGAGCAGTACTTC.

Notes on this clonotype: A much larger clone is a single base away; this may be a read error. The rearrangement links TRBV27 to TRBJ1-1; D is uncertain. CDR3 length: 13 residues. CDR1 is MNHEY and CDR2 is SMNVEV in the germline V gene (reference sequence). The CDR3 nucleotides read TGTGCCAGCAGTTCGTTCAGGAGCCCTGAAGCTCTCTTT. Protein sequence: CASSSFRSPEALF.

About this clonotype itself: A much larger clonotype is one base distant, so this may be a read error. J is TRBJ2-7 and V is TRBV6-2 or TRBV6-3; 10 positions match TRBD2. The germline V gene encodes CDR1 MNHEY and CDR2 SVGEGT. This CDR3 region has 15 residues. The CDR3 spells CASSGGTSASYVQYF. The CDR3 DNA follows: TGTGCCAGCAGTGGAGGGACTAGCGCCTCCTACGTGCAGTACTTC.

Note on this clonotype: A much larger clone lies a single base off, so this may be a read error. The genes are TRBV11-3 and TRBJ1-1, with TRBD1 matching over 7 bases. Germline loops: CDR1 SGHNT, CDR2 YENEEA. The CDR3 covers 15 residues. The CDR3: CVSSLRQGVDTEAFF. In nucleotides, the CDR3 is TGTGTCAGCAGCCTTCGACAGGGAGTTGACACTGAAGCTTTCTTT.

This clonotype was detected only once. This chain joins TRBV15 and TRBJ2-3; D remains ambiguous. Trimming removed 1 base from V and 0 bases from J, with 8 bases in between. CDR1 LNHNV and CDR2 YYDKDF come from the germline V gene (reference sequence). The CDR3 covers 15 residues. The CDR3 here is CATSRGGISTDTQYF. CDR3 nucleotides: TGTGCCACCAGCAGAGGGGGAATCAGCACAGATACGCAGTATTTT.

Comments on this clonotype: A read error is possible here, since a much larger clone lies one base away. J is TRBJ1-1 and V is TRBV5-5; D unclear. Per germline, CDR1 SGHKS and CDR2 YYEKEE (reference sequence). This CDR3 is 15 amino acids long. Between the trimmed V and J ends, which lost 6 bases and 4 bases, there was a span of 19 bases. The CDR3 sequence: CASTLTVNKVTEAFF. The CDR3 DNA follows: TGTGCCAGCACCCTCACGGTCAACAAGGTCACTGAAGCTTTCTTT.

The rearrangement uses TRBV7-9 and TRBJ2-7, with D maybe TRBD2 (7 bases). Trimming pared 6 bases from V and 4 bases from J, leaving 19 bases between. The length of the CDR3 is 15 residues. The germline V gene encodes CDR1 SEHNR and CDR2 FQNEAQ (reference sequence). This chain's CDR3 is CASRGGAGNSYEQYF. CDR3 DNA: TGTGCCAGCAGGGGGGGGGCAGGGAATTCGTACGAGCAGTACTTC.